A selection of T cell receptor beta chains follows, all from one sample in a study of post-analysis software for immune sequencing data. TCRdb itself ran the PCR reads through MiXCR, one entry per CDR3 protein. Of fewer than 550,000 distinct CDR3 sequences detected, around 31% appear once; the ten largest clones hold approximately 6%. Sequencing was done on a sample of blood. The receptors were sampled from a girl aged 2 to 17 with multiple sclerosis. CDR3s include the opening cysteine and the closing phenylalanine or tryptophan. Fields, in order: CDR3 length, J gene, V gene, CDR3 protein.

15 TRBJ2-3 TRBV5-1 CASSWGTGSTDTQYF
15 TRBJ1-4 TRBV12-3/TRBV12-4 CASNTLGGAAEKLFF
16 TRBJ2-3 TRBV7-3 CASSPIRDRFTDTQYF
16 TRBJ1-5 TRBV4-1 CASSILTGGAGQPQHF
16 TRBJ2-5 TRBV7-8 CASSSTRTGLRETQYF
16 TRBJ1-1 TRBV5-1 CASSLAGAASNTEAFF
18 TRBJ2-3 TRBV18 CASSPPQGASGSTDTQYF
14 TRBJ2-1 TRBV20-1 CSARDGGLRETQFF
13 TRBJ2-1 TRBV12-3/TRBV12-4 CASSFRVRNEQFF
18 TRBJ2-1 TRBV7-6 CASSFGTSGGVPYNEQFF
15 TRBJ1-1 TRBV6-1 CASRETWTGDGEAFF
17 TRBJ2-1 TRBV11-3 CASSDYRGGSLYNEQFF
15 TRBJ2-5 TRBV20-1 CSALEPGLQQETQYF
13 TRBJ1-2 TRBV7-8 CASSPRSNYGYTF
17 TRBJ2-3 TRBV4-1 CASSQDFPSGITDTQYF
17 TRBJ2-2 TRBV6-5 CASSYNQGGLNTGELFF